The 13 T cell receptor beta chains below come from one sample, sequenced in a study of cytomegalovirus exposure and HLA in healthy donors. Clones were read by immunoSEQ multiplex PCR, and TCRdb kept only the in-frame ones, dropping some. Here the sample spans more than 250,000 clones, around 86% being singletons. Sequenced material: PBMCs. Receptor source: a woman between 18 and 30 years old in good health and CMV-seronegative.

The chain links TRBV25-1 to TRBJ2-7; 12 bases are a match to TRBD1. The CDR3 is 13 residues long. CDR1 is MGHDK, CDR2 SYGVNS, per germline. The ends lost 5 bases at V and 9 bases at J; junction bases unmatched: 5. The CDR3 loop reads CASSPGQGAGQYF. The CDR3 bases are TGTGCCAGCAGTCCGGGACAGGGGGCCGGGCAGTACTTC.

This clone was observed once. Distinct nucleotide sequences in the sample also encode this CDR3. V is TRBV2 and J is TRBJ2-7; 13 bases match TRBD2. This CDR3 contains 15 residues. The germline gives CDR1 SNHLY, CDR2 FYNNEI. The J segment lost 4 bases and the V segment lost 3 bases, leaving 3 bases of the junction unmatched. This CDR3 is CASSETSGRFYEQYF. As DNA, the CDR3 is TGTGCCAGCAGTGAGACTAGCGGGAGGTTTTACGAGCAGTACTTC.

V usage is TRBV6-5 and J usage is TRBJ2-2; 8 bases fit TRBD1. The J segment lost 5 bases and the V segment lost 5 bases, leaving 7 bases of the junction unmatched. This CDR3 has 15 amino acids. Looked up from germline, CDR1 is MNHEY and CDR2 is SVGAGI. The CDR3 here is CASSGNRGRTGELFF. The CDR3 nucleotides are TGTGCCAGCAGTGGAAACAGGGGGAGGACCGGGGAGCTGTTTTTT.

This sequence joins TRBV4-3 and TRBJ2-7; 7 bases agree with TRBD2. With V trimmed by 3 bases and J by 1 base, 9 bases remained unmatched. Germline lookup yields CDR1 LGHNA and CDR2 YSLEER. The CDR3 is made up of 16 amino acids. CDR3 sequence (DNA): TGCGCCAGCAGCCAGGCCCGACTAGCTTATTCCTACGAGCAGTACTTC. Encoded protein: CASSQARLAYSYEQYF.

The chain has TRBV7-2 and TRBJ1-3; no clear D gene. The CDR3 has 16 amino acids. Deletions cut 1 base from V and 3 bases from J, with 13 bases between. Germline V lookup: CDR1 SGHTA, CDR2 FQGNSA. The CDR3 here is CASSLGVGADGNTIYF. DNA of the CDR3: TGTGCCAGCAGCTTAGGGGTCGGTGCGGATGGAAACACCATATATTTT.

This clone was seen a single time. CDR3 in amino acids: CASSEIQGTGELFF. The CDR3 region has the DNA TGTGCCAGCAGTGAAATACAGGGAACCGGGGAGCTGTTTTTT. The chain combines TRBV6-4 with TRBJ2-2; TRBD1 might be the D (6 bases). The CDR3 totals 14 residues. Germline CDR1 reads MRHNA; CDR2 reads SNTAGT. Trimming removed 3 bases at V and 5 bases at J, with 10 bases between.

J is TRBJ1-2 and V is TRBV7-2; D call uncertain. There are 11 residues in the CDR3. Germline assignment: CDR1 SGHTA and CDR2 FQGNSA. Trimming removed 5 bases from V and 1 base from J, with 2 bases in between. The CDR3 DNA sequence: TGTGCCAGCAGCCATAACTATGGCTACACCTTC. This encodes CASSHNYGYTF.

J is TRBJ1-1 and V is TRBV9; no clear D gene. The CDR3 covers 14 residues. Trimming stripped 4 bases from V and 1 base from J, with 11 bases between. Germline V gives CDR1 SGDLS, CDR2 YYNGEE. CDR3 sequence (DNA): TGTGCCAGCAGCCAATCACGACAGAACACTGAAGCTTTCTTT. Translated: CASSQSRQNTEAFF.

The sample holds one count of this clone. The rearrangement uses TRBV9 and TRBJ2-3; 13 bases are shared with TRBD2. Germline loops: CDR1 SGDLS, CDR2 YYNGEE. The junction had 6 bases not matched to a gene; V was cut back by 3 bases and J by 2 bases. This CDR3 has 17 residues. CDR3 nucleotides: TGTGCCAGCAGCGCCCCACTAGCGGGAGGGCCCACAGATACGCAGTATTTT. It translates to CASSAPLAGGPTDTQYF.

This chain joins TRBV28 and TRBJ2-7; TRBD2 aligns across 7 bases. The CDR3 runs 15 residues. The V gene's germline CDR1 is MDHEN and CDR2 SYDVKM. The junction had 9 bases not matched to a gene; V was cut back by 3 bases and J by 4 bases. The CDR3 bases are TGTGCCAGCAGTTTGTCAGGACTAGGCACGTACGAGCAGTACTTC. It translates to CASSLSGLGTYEQYF.

The chain carries TRBV7-2 and TRBJ2-1; TRBD2 aligns across 11 bases. After removal of 2 bases from V and 8 bases from J, the junction contained 11 bases not matched to a gene. This CDR3 has 17 residues. The germline V gene encodes CDR1 SGHTA and CDR2 FQGNSA. In DNA, the CDR3 is TGTGCCAGCAGCTTAAGACTAGCGGGAAAAGGCGATGATGAGCAGTTCTTC. This codes for CASSLRLAGKGDDEQFF.

This clone has a handful of counts. This chain links TRBV6-5 with TRBJ1-2; D uncertain. This CDR3 spans 12 amino acids. CDR1 is MNHEY, CDR2 SVGAGI, per germline. Trimming took 5 bases from V and 5 from J, leaving 9 bases between them. The CDR3 region is CASSEQSYGYTF. In nucleotides, the CDR3 is TGTGCCAGCAGTGAACAGTCTTATGGCTACACCTTC.

The chain joins TRBV27 to TRBJ1-2, with D maybe TRBD1 (6 bases). CDR1 and CDR2 (germline): MNHEY, SMNVEV (reference sequence). V shed 10 bases and J shed 4 bases, with 16 bases lying between them. The CDR3 has 13 residues. Written as DNA, the CDR3 is TGTGCCACCACAGGGAGTTCATCCTATGGCTACACCTTC. Its protein product is CATTGSSSYGYTF.